The 18 T cell receptor beta chains listed next were all sequenced from one sample in a study of blood T cell repertoires in COVID-19. Some clones are missing from TCRdb's copy, which holds only in-frame ones; the method was immunoSEQ multiplex PCR. This sample has around 190,000 clones, with more than 80% found just once. The sequenced material came from peripheral blood. Receptor source: a woman aged 55-75 years with acute or convalescent COVID-19.

The genes are TRBV29-1 and TRBJ2-1; possible D gene TRBD2, 7 bases. The V end lost 6 bases, the J end lost 10 bases, and 19 bases lay between the germline ends. The germline gives CDR1 SQVTM, CDR2 ANQGSEA. CDR3 length: 13 residues. The chain's CDR3 is CSVRGAGIGEQFF. Here the CDR3 DNA reads TGCAGCGTCCGGGGGGCAGGGATCGGCGAGCAGTTCTTC.

The chain carries TRBV5-1 and TRBJ1-1, with no clear D. The CDR3 consists of 14 residues. Looked up from germline, CDR1 is SGHRS and CDR2 is YFSETQ. V lost 1 base and J lost 5, with 12 bases in between. CDR3 in DNA: TGCGCCAGCAGCTTGCAGGCCCTAAGGACTGAAGCTTTCTTT. It is translated as CASSLQALRTEAFF. The whole variable domain, filled in from reference TRBV5-1 and TRBJ1-1, reads KAGVTQTPRYLIKTRGQQVTLSCSPISGHRSVSWYQQTPGQGLQFLFEYFSETQRNKGNFPGRFSGRQFSNSRSEMNVSTLELGDSALYLCASSLQALRTEAFFGQGTRLTVV.

The J gene is TRBJ1-2, the V gene TRBV12-3 or TRBV12-4; 8 nucleotides align to TRBD1. The CDR3 runs to 13 residues. The V segment lost 5 bases and the J segment 4 bases; nucleotides outside the gene matches: 3. The CDR3 sequence is CASSRDRPYGYTF. CDR3 DNA: TGTGCCAGCAGTCGGGACAGGCCCTATGGCTACACCTTC.

The gene calls are TRBV3-1 (or the pseudogene TRBV3-2) and TRBJ2-5; D is possibly TRBD2 (6 bases). This CDR3 has 17 amino acids. Trimming removed 1 base from V and 3 bases from J, with 18 bases in between. The germline V gene encodes CDR1 LGHDT and CDR2 YNNKEL (reference sequence). The CDR3 sequence: CASSQVSGRREEETQYF. The CDR3, as DNA: TGTGCCAGCAGCCAAGTAAGCGGGCGGAGGGAGGAAGAGACCCAGTACTTC.

Only one count was recorded for this clone. Its ends do not fully match the called genes, so a read error is possible. This chain uses TRBV7-7 with TRBJ2-2; 7 positions match TRBD1. The V gene's germline CDR1 is SSHAT and CDR2 FNYEAQ (reference sequence). The CDR3 consists of 15 residues. DNA for the CDR3: TGTGCTAGCAGCCCGGACAGGACGAACACCGGGGAGCTGTTTTTT. Residues: CASSPDRTNTGELFF. The full variable domain, with the rest looked up from reference TRBV7-7 and TRBJ2-2, is GAGVSQSPRYKVTKRGQDVTLRCDPISSHATLYWYQQALGQGPEFLTYFNYEAQPDKSGLPSDRFSAERPEGSISTLTIQRTEQRDSAMYRCASSPDRTNTGELFFGEGSRLTVL.

V is TRBV5-1 and J is TRBJ2-3, with 10 bases identical to TRBD2. CDR3 length: 14 residues. The germline V gene encodes CDR1 SGHRS and CDR2 YFSETQ. V was pared by 7 bases and J by 4 bases, with 6 bases of the junction left unmatched. CDR3 loop: CASAGLAKADTQYF. CDR3 sequence (DNA): TGCGCCAGCGCGGGACTAGCGAAGGCAGATACGCAGTATTTT.

The chain couples TRBV19 to TRBJ1-2; 8 positions agree with TRBD1. The CDR3 has 13 amino acids. Losses at the gene ends were 10 bases for V and 2 bases for J; bases not matched to a gene: 6. Germline CDR1 LNHDA, CDR2 SQIVND (reference sequence). The CDR3 reads CATRTGINYGYTF. The CDR3 nucleotides read TGTGCCACCCGGACAGGGATCAACTATGGCTACACCTTC.

About this clone: Other DNA sequences from this sample encode an identical CDR3 as well. The chain couples TRBV18 to TRBJ2-2, with TRBD1 as a possible D gene (5 bases). The germline V gene encodes CDR1 KGHSH and CDR2 LQKENI. The CDR3 has 14 residues. V gave up 3 bases and J gave up 1 base, with 6 bases separating them. The CDR3 region is CASSPQGNTGELFF. The CDR3 DNA reads as TGTGCCAGCTCACCTCAGGGGAACACCGGGGAGCTGTTTTTT.

The genes are TRBV10-2 and TRBJ1-5; the D gene is possibly TRBD1 (6 bases). Trimming shortened V by 4 bases and J by 2 bases, and 6 bases separated the two germline ends. This CDR3 comprises 13 residues. From germline, CDR1 is WSHSY and CDR2 SAAADI. The CDR3 DNA reads as TGCGCCAGCAGTGCAGGGGGCAATCAGCCCCAGCATTTT. Its translation is CASSAGGNQPQHF.

This chain connects TRBV24-1 to TRBJ1-5; 9 bases match TRBD1. Germline V gene sequence: CDR1 KGHDR, CDR2 SFDVKD. The CDR3 length is 14 residues. V shed 9 bases, J shed 3 bases, and the junction held 5 bases outside the gene matches. CDR3 residues: CATSDRGPNQPQHF. Written as DNA, the CDR3 is TGTGCCACCTCGGACAGGGGCCCCAATCAGCCCCAGCATTTT.

V is TRBV2 and J is TRBJ1-6; D remains ambiguous. V lost 1 base to trimming and J lost 11 bases, with 15 bases between them. The CDR3 length is 15 residues. Per the germline V gene, CDR1 is SNHLY and CDR2 is FYNNEI. CDR3 DNA: TGTGCCAGCAGTGAAGGGAACCCTCTCGGGACACCCCTCCACTTT. Translated: CASSEGNPLGTPLHF.

The chain uses TRBV6-1 and TRBJ2-7; TRBD2 aligns across 10 bases. CDR3 size: 18 residues. Germline V CDR1 and CDR2: MNHNS, SASEGT. J gave up 0 bases and V 0 bases, and 8 bases lay outside the gene matches. The CDR3 region is CASSEALLAGVHSYEQYV. CDR3 bases: TGTGCCAGCAGTGAAGCGCTTCTAGCGGGAGTCCACTCCTACGAGCAGTACGTC.

The V and J genes are TRBV3-1 (or the pseudogene TRBV3-2) and TRBJ1-2; D is uncertain. In germline, CDR1 is LGHDT, CDR2 YNNKEL (reference sequence). CDR3 size: 13 residues. With 6 bases removed from V and 10 bases from J, the gap between germline ends came to 18 bases. The CDR3 spells CASRLRTRRDYTF. As DNA, the CDR3 is TGTGCCAGCAGACTACGTACACGGAGAGACTACACCTTC.

This chain joins TRBV27 and TRBJ1-2, with TRBD1 as a possible D gene (5 bases). This CDR3 has 16 amino acids. Germline loops: CDR1 MNHEY, CDR2 SMNVEV (reference sequence). The V and J ends lost 6 bases and 1 base respectively, with 18 bases between them. CDR3 coding DNA: TGTGCCAGCAGATCTATCGCAGGGATATTTAACTATGGCTACACCTTC. The encoded protein is CASRSIAGIFNYGYTF.

This chain joins TRBV11-2 and TRBJ1-6; D is ambiguous. Germline V gene sequence: CDR1 SGHAT, CDR2 FQNNGV. The germline V and J ends were trimmed by 1 base and 7 bases, with 14 bases remaining between them. The CDR3 runs 16 residues. The CDR3: CASSLGSGRINSPLHF. Written as DNA, the CDR3 is TGTGCCAGCAGCTTAGGGTCAGGCCGGATAAATTCACCCCTCCACTTT.

The V gene is TRBV10-3, the J gene TRBJ1-1; D is unclear. Germline CDR1 reads ENHRY; CDR2 reads SYGVKD. This CDR3 has 13 residues. Trimming removed 7 bases from V and 1 base from J, with 10 bases in between. CDR3 loop: CAINPAENTEAFF. Here the CDR3 DNA reads TGTGCCATCAACCCCGCAGAGAACACTGAAGCTTTCTTT.

This clone was seen a handful of times. The J gene is TRBJ2-7, the V gene TRBV28; 9 nucleotides agree with TRBD2. CDR3 length: 15 amino acids. Germline V gene data show CDR1 as MDHEN and CDR2 as SYDVKM. The junction had 10 bases not matched to a gene; V was cut back by 3 bases and J by 7 bases. CDR3 region: CASSFILAGVGEQYF. The DNA for the CDR3 is TGTGCCAGCAGTTTTATCTTAGCGGGAGTGGGGGAGCAGTACTTC.

This rearrangement joins TRBV19 to TRBJ2-3, with TRBD1 matching over 10 bases. This CDR3 has 14 residues. Losses at the gene ends were 4 bases for V and 5 bases for J; bases not matched to a gene: 3. From germline, CDR1 is LNHDA and CDR2 SQIVND (reference sequence). CDR3 amino acids: CASSTGTGVDTQYF. CDR3 bases: TGTGCCAGTAGTACCGGGACAGGGGTAGATACGCAGTATTTT.